The 30 T cell receptor beta chains below come from one sample, sequenced in a study of cytomegalovirus exposure and HLA in healthy donors (TCRdb year 2017). The library was made by the immunoSEQ multiplex PCR assay. The multiplex PCR relied on a mix of 60 forward primers for TCR Vbeta segments and 13 reverse primers for TCR Jbeta segments. Entries here come from immuneACCESS through TCRdb and include only in-frame sequences with V and J called. Some clones fail to appear in such tables; in the studies checked, an unresolved V gene covers under half of the shortfall, and the cause of the remainder is unknown. The sample contains about 170,000 clones, 75% to 80% of them found a single time. Just under 1% of the sample belongs to the ten largest clones. The sequencing input was PBMCs. Receptor source: a woman aged 45-65 years in good health and CMV-seropositive.

Of note for this clone: Within the sample, other DNA sequences also encode this same CDR3. V gene TRBV9 combines with J gene TRBJ2-2; the D is unclear. The germline CDR1 and CDR2 sequences are SGDLS and YYNGEE. V gave up 0 bases and J gave up 3 bases, with 6 bases separating them. The CDR3 sequence is 14 residues long. The CDR3 loop reads CASSVGADTGELFF. The DNA of the CDR3 is TGTGCCAGCAGCGTAGGGGCTGACACCGGGGAGCTGTTTTTT. Based on the CDR3 plus reference TRBV9 and TRBJ2-2, the full variable domain is DSGVTQTPKHLITATGQRVTLRCSPRSGDLSVYWYQQSLDQGLQFLIQYYNGEERAKGNILERFSAQQFPDLHSELNLSSLELGDSALYFCASSVGADTGELFFGEGSRLTVL.

V gene TRBV7-8 combines with J gene TRBJ2-1; the D gene is possibly TRBD2 (7 bases). With 9 bases removed from V and 4 bases from J, the gap between germline ends came to 19 bases. Germline values: CDR1 SGHVS, CDR2 FQNEAQ. The CDR3 runs 15 residues. The CDR3, as DNA: TGTGCCAGTCTGCTAGGGGGGGGCGGGTACAATGAGCAGTTCTTC. Its protein is CASLLGGGGYNEQFF. The whole variable domain, filled in from reference TRBV7-8 and TRBJ2-1, reads GAGVSQSPRYKVAKRGQDVALRCDPISGHVSLFWYQQALGQGPEFLTYFQNEAQLDKSGLPSDRFFAERPEGSVSTLKIQRTQQEDSAVYLCASLLGGGGYNEQFFGPGTRLTVL.

DNA of the CDR3: TGTGCCAGCAGCTTCGGGTCAATATACAATGAGCAGTTCTTC. Translated, it gives CASSFGSIYNEQFF. The V gene is TRBV5-6, the J gene TRBJ2-1; no definite D call. V was shortened by 2 bases and J by 4 bases, with 10 bases between the two germline ends. Germline CDR1 reads SGHDT; CDR2 reads YYEEEE. The CDR3 runs to 14 residues.

For the CDR3, the DNA is TGCAGCGTAGAGGTTCCCAGGGGCGGCAACTATGGCTACACCTTC. Amino acids: CSVEVPRGGNYGYTF. The chain employs TRBV29-1 and TRBJ1-2, with D perhaps matching TRBD1 (6 bases). V was pared by 6 bases and J by 2 bases, with 19 bases between. The CDR3 consists of 15 residues. Germline loops: CDR1 SQVTM, CDR2 ANQGSEA.

CDR3: CASSLSTGTSPLHF. Here the CDR3 DNA reads TGTGCCAGCAGCTTATCTACAGGGACTTCACCCCTCCACTTT. The chain carries TRBV7-8 and TRBJ1-6; D perhaps matches TRBD1 (6 bases). V was cut by 2 bases and J by 9 bases, with 11 bases left in between. The CDR3 loop spans 14 amino acids. CDR1 and CDR2 from the germline V gene are SGHVS and FQNEAQ.

The chain combines TRBV9 with TRBJ1-2; 9 positions match TRBD1. The CDR3 has 14 residues. V trimming: 3 bases; J trimming: 7 bases; junction bases outside the gene matches: 7. CDR1 is SGDLS, CDR2 YYNGEE, per germline. This CDR3 is CASSAGQGAAGYTF. CDR3 DNA: TGTGCCAGCAGCGCGGGACAGGGTGCGGCTGGCTACACCTTC.

V is TRBV15 and J is TRBJ2-3; 8 bases align to TRBD1. Germline V gives CDR1 LNHNV, CDR2 YYDKDF (reference sequence). This CDR3 is 17 amino acids long. V was pared by 2 bases and J by 4 bases, with 11 bases of the junction left unmatched. Here the CDR3 reads CATSRRAGTGVPDTQYF. CDR3 nucleotides: TGTGCCACCAGCAGACGAGCCGGGACAGGAGTCCCAGATACGCAGTATTTT. Full variable domain (remainder filled in from reference TRBV15 and TRBJ2-3): DAMVIQNPRYQVTQFGKPVTLSCSQTLNHNVMYWYQQKSSQAPKLLFHYYDKDFNNEADTPDNFQSRRPNTSFCFLDIRSPGLGDTAMYLCATSRRAGTGVPDTQYFGPGTRLTVL.

This clone was detected only once. CDR3 loop: CASSLQGNSPLHF. As DNA, the CDR3 is TGCGCCAGCAGCCTCCAGGGGAATTCACCCCTCCACTTT. The chain employs TRBV5-1 and TRBJ1-6; tentatively, D is TRBD1 (6 bases). Germline V gives CDR1 SGHRS, CDR2 YFSETQ. Between the trimmed V and J ends, which lost 4 bases and 7 bases, there was a span of 9 bases. The CDR3 length is 13 residues.

V gene TRBV6-5 combines with J gene TRBJ2-3; D gene ambiguous. Per germline, CDR1 MNHEY and CDR2 SVGAGI. V lost 6 bases to trimming and J lost 2 bases, with 12 bases between them. The CDR3 is made up of 14 amino acids. The CDR3 coding sequence is TGTGCCAGCAGCCCCACTTCTTACACAGATACGCAGTATTTT. It codes for CASSPTSYTDTQYF.

The chain links TRBV11-3 to TRBJ2-2; TRBD2 matches 16 bases. The length of the CDR3 is 19 residues. J lost 3 bases, V lost 2 bases, and 6 bases had no gene match. CDR1 and CDR2 (germline): SGHNT, YENEEA. The CDR3 nucleotides are TGTGCCAGCAGCTTAATGGCGGGACTAGCGGGAGGGGACACCGGGGAGCTGTTTTTT. Encoded protein: CASSLMAGLAGGDTGELFF.

The chain joins TRBV5-1 to TRBJ2-5; perhaps TRBD1 as D (5 bases). The CDR3 extends over 16 amino acids. CDR1 is SGHRS, CDR2 YFSETQ, per germline. The V end was cut by 0 bases, the J end by 0 bases, with 12 bases between. The CDR3 region is CASSLAGYQYQETQYF. Here the CDR3 DNA reads TGCGCCAGCAGCTTGGCAGGGTATCAATACCAAGAGACCCAGTACTTC.

This clone has a handful of counts. The V and J genes are TRBV9 and TRBJ2-7; TRBD2 is a possible D gene (6 bases). The V and J ends lost 0 bases and 7 bases respectively, with 17 bases between them. Germline CDR1 and CDR2: SGDLS and YYNGEE. The CDR3 spans 15 residues. In DNA form, the CDR3 reads TGTGCCAGCAGCGTAGCCAGCGTTTGGGGGGTAGAGCAGTACTTC. This codes for CASSVASVWGVEQYF.

The chain uses TRBV28 and TRBJ1-3, with D perhaps matching TRBD1 (6 bases). The length of the CDR3 is 16 residues. V shed 6 bases and J shed 0 bases, with 15 bases lying between them. CDR1 MDHEN and CDR2 SYDVKM come from the germline V gene. The DNA for the CDR3 is TGTGCCAGCAGCCTGATACAGGGCTCCTCTGGAAACACCATATATTTT. Protein product: CASSLIQGSSGNTIYF.

This chain uses TRBV12-5 with TRBJ2-3, with D hard to call. Germline CDR1 is LGHNT and CDR2 is FRNRAP. The length of the CDR3 is 13 residues. V lost 0 bases and J lost 3, with 4 bases in between. CDR3 residues: CASGLVYTDTQYF. In DNA, the CDR3 is TGTGCTAGTGGTTTGGTATATACAGATACGCAGTATTTT.

CDR3 coding DNA: TGTGCCAGTAGTAGACAGGGCTCAGGTGCTCGTGGAAACACCATATATTTT. It encodes CASSRQGSGARGNTIYF. This rearrangement joins TRBV19 to TRBJ1-3; 7 positions match TRBD1. Germline CDR1 reads LNHDA; CDR2 reads SQIVND (reference sequence). J lost 3 bases, V lost 4 bases, and 12 bases had no gene match. The CDR3 runs to 17 residues.

The genes are TRBV5-5 and TRBJ1-1; possible D gene TRBD1, 5 bases. Germline CDR1 SGHKS, CDR2 YYEKEE (reference sequence). The CDR3 loop spans 14 amino acids. The V end lost 2 bases, the J end lost 0 bases, and 8 bases lay between the germline ends. Here the CDR3 DNA reads TGTGCCAGCAGCTTTGGACACGTGAACACTGAAGCTTTCTTT. The encoded protein is CASSFGHVNTEAFF.

This clone has just one count. The chain is built from TRBV9 and TRBJ1-2, with TRBD1 identical over 9 bases. Germline lookup yields CDR1 SGDLS and CDR2 YYNGEE. The CDR3 has 14 amino acids. V lost 3 bases, J lost 7 bases, and 7 bases stayed unmatched. CDR3 sequence (DNA): TGTGCCAGCAGCGCCAGCCTGACAGGGGGTGGCTACACCTTC. As protein: CASSASLTGGGYTF.

This clone was recorded a few times. The chain links TRBV7-2 to TRBJ2-7; TRBD2 matches 9 bases. The CDR3 contains 15 residues. Germline loops: CDR1 SGHTA, CDR2 FQGNSA. Trimming took 4 bases from V and 3 from J; bases not matched to a gene: 7. CDR3 in amino acids: CASSSTSGPYYEQYF. The CDR3 DNA reads TGTGCCAGCAGCTCAACTAGCGGGCCTTACTACGAGCAGTACTTC. The variable domain in full, with the rest retrieved from reference TRBV7-2 and TRBJ2-7, is GAGVSQSPSNKVTEKGKDVELRCDPISGHTALYWYRQSLGQGLEFLIYFQGNSAPDKSGLPSDRFSAERTGGSVSTLTIQRTQQEDSAVYLCASSSTSGPYYEQYFGPGTRLTVT.

The rearrangement links TRBV5-1 to TRBJ2-5; 8 nucleotides line up with TRBD2. Germline lookup yields CDR1 SGHRS and CDR2 YFSETQ. V shed 0 bases, J shed 3 bases, and the junction held 1 base outside the gene matches. The CDR3 sequence is 14 residues long. The CDR3 DNA sequence: TGCGCCAGCAGCTTGGCGGGGGGGAAAGAGACCCAGTACTTC. Encoded protein: CASSLAGGKETQYF. Full variable domain (remainder filled in from reference TRBV5-1 and TRBJ2-5): KAGVTQTPRYLIKTRGQQVTLSCSPISGHRSVSWYQQTPGQGLQFLFEYFSETQRNKGNFPGRFSGRQFSNSRSEMNVSTLELGDSALYLCASSLAGGKETQYFGPGTRLLVL.

This rearrangement joins TRBV25-1 to TRBJ1-4; 7 bases line up with TRBD1. The CDR3 runs to 17 residues. With 2 bases clipped from V and 4 bases from J, the junction kept 10 bases outside the gene matches. In germline, CDR1 is MGHDK, CDR2 SYGVNS. Here the CDR3 reads CASSERSRAGGNEKLFF. The CDR3, as DNA: TGTGCCAGCAGTGAAAGATCTCGGGCAGGGGGTAATGAAAAACTGTTTTTT.

This clone appeared once. The J gene is TRBJ1-6, the V gene TRBV13; 7 bases line up with TRBD1. Germline values: CDR1 PRHDT, CDR2 FYEKMQ (reference sequence). V was pared by 2 bases and J by 4 bases, with 5 bases of the junction left unmatched. The CDR3 runs 16 residues. Here the CDR3 DNA reads TGTGCCAGCAGCTTAAAGGGGGCAGGGTATAATTCACCCCTCCACTTT. Protein sequence: CASSLKGAGYNSPLHF.

The chain employs TRBV11-2 and TRBJ1-3; a weak D match, TRBD1 (5 bases). Germline-derived CDR1 and CDR2 are SGHAT and FQNNGV. The CDR3 loop spans 18 amino acids. Trimming removed 0 bases from V and 2 bases from J, with 17 bases in between. The CDR3 DNA sequence: TGTGCCAGCAGCTTAGAGTTCGGGCAGGGTCTCCCTGGAAACACCATATATTTT. Translating it yields CASSLEFGQGLPGNTIYF.

The chain joins TRBV5-1 to TRBJ2-3; perhaps TRBD2 as D (6 bases). Germline V lookup: CDR1 SGHRS, CDR2 YFSETQ. This CDR3 comprises 15 residues. V was cut by 0 bases and J by 4 bases, with 12 bases left in between. The CDR3, as DNA: TGCGCCAGCAGCTTGGGCACTAGCAGGTCAGATACGCAGTATTTT. Its translation is CASSLGTSRSDTQYF.

The V and J genes are TRBV5-1 and TRBJ2-3; D remains ambiguous. With 4 bases removed from V and 0 bases from J, the gap between germline ends came to 6 bases. The germline gives CDR1 SGHRS, CDR2 YFSETQ. The CDR3 length is 13 residues. CDR3 DNA: TGCGCCAGCAGCACTGCTAGCACAGATACGCAGTATTTT. As protein: CASSTASTDTQYF.

The chain combines TRBV9 with TRBJ2-1; perhaps TRBD2 as D (6 bases). Trimming took 6 bases from V and 1 from J, leaving 14 bases between them. CDR1 is SGDLS and CDR2 is YYNGEE in the germline V gene. The length of the CDR3 is 15 residues. The CDR3 loop is CASNGGPASYNEQFF. CDR3 in DNA: TGTGCCAGCAACGGAGGGCCCGCGTCCTACAATGAGCAGTTCTTC.

This chain uses TRBV2 with TRBJ2-7; 11 positions match TRBD1. This CDR3 region has 14 residues. In germline, CDR1 is SNHLY, CDR2 FYNNEI. After removal of 5 bases from V and 4 bases from J, the junction contained 4 bases not matched to a gene. In nucleotides, the CDR3 is TGTGCCAGCAGTCGGACAGGGGGCGTTTACGAGCAGTACTTC. This gives the protein CASSRTGGVYEQYF.

V gene TRBV29-1 combines with J gene TRBJ2-5, with D tentatively TRBD1 (5 bases). The germline V and J ends were trimmed by 4 bases and 5 bases, with 11 bases remaining between them. Germline lookup yields CDR1 SQVTM and CDR2 ANQGSEA. This CDR3 is 12 amino acids long. The CDR3 sequence: CSVGQRFETQYF. The CDR3 DNA is TGCAGCGTTGGACAGAGATTCGAGACCCAGTACTTC.

CDR3 in amino acids: CASSGTTGEFEKLFF. The CDR3 bases are TGTGCCAGCAGCGGCACGACAGGGGAATTTGAAAAACTGTTTTTT. The chain uses TRBV9 and TRBJ1-4; 8 nucleotides align to TRBD1. CDR1 is SGDLS and CDR2 is YYNGEE in the germline V gene. The ends lost 3 bases at V and 7 bases at J; junction bases unmatched: 8. The CDR3 totals 15 residues.

The gene calls are TRBV27 and TRBJ2-7; tentatively, D is TRBD1 (6 bases). Trimming removed 0 bases from V and 0 bases from J, with 9 bases in between. The CDR3 sequence is 15 residues long. CDR1 is MNHEY and CDR2 is SMNVEV in the germline V gene (reference sequence). CDR3 DNA sequence: TGTGCCAGCAGTTTATCCCAGGGGAGCTCCTACGAGCAGTACTTC. This encodes CASSLSQGSSYEQYF.

CDR3 in DNA: TGTGCCAGCAGTTACGTCTTGCCGGGGGGAGATACGCAGTATTTT. Its protein is CASSYVLPGGDTQYF. The V gene is TRBV6-5, the J gene TRBJ2-3, with TRBD2 identical over 7 bases. The V segment lost 2 bases and the J segment 5 bases; nucleotides outside the gene matches: 7. In germline, CDR1 is MNHEY, CDR2 SVGAGI. This CDR3 has 15 residues.